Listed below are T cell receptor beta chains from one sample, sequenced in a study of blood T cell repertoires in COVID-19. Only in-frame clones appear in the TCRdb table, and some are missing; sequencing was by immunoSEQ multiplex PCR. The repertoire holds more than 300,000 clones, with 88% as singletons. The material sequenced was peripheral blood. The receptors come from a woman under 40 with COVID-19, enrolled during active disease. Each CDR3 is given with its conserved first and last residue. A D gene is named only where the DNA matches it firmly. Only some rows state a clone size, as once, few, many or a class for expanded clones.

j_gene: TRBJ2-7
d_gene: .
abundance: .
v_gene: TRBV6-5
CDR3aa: CASSFGGGHVYEQYF
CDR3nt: TGTGCCAGCAGTTTTGGCGGGGGCCACGTCTACGAGCAGTACTTC

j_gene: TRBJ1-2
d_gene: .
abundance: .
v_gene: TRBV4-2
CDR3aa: CASSSLSAGRTNYGYTF
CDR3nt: TGTGCCAGCAGCTCACTCTCGGCAGGGCGAACTAACTATGGCTACACCTTC

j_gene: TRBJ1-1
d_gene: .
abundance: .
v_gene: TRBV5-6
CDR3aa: CASSRGYRNTEAFF
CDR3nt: TGTGCCAGCAGCAGGGGATACCGGAACACTGAAGCTTTCTTT

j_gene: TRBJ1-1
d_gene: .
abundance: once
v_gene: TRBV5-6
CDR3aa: CASSLALLSAGRETEAFF
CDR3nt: TGTGCCAGCAGCTTGGCCCTTCTTAGCGCGGGGCGGGAAACTGAAGCTTTCTTT

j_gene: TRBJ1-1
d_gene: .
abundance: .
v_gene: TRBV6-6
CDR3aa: CASSQADIEAFF
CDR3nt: TGTGCCAGCAGCCAAGCCGACATAGAAGCTTTCTTT

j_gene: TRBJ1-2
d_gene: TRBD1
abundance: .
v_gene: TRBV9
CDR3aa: CASASPRQGAFGYTF
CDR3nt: TGTGCCAGCGCAAGCCCCCGGCAGGGGGCCTTCGGCTACACCTTC

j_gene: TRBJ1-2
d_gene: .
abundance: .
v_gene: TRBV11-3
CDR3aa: CASTGQNYGYTF
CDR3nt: TGTGCCAGCACCGGACAGAACTATGGCTACACCTTC

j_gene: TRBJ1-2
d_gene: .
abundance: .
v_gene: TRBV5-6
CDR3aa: CASSSGQYGYTF
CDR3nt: TGTGCCAGCAGCTCCGGACAGTATGGCTACACCTTC

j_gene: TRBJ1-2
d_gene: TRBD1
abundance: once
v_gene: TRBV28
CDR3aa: CASSLPGQESNYGYTF
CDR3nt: TGTGCCAGCAGTCTCCCAGGACAGGAATCTAACTATGGCTACACCTTC

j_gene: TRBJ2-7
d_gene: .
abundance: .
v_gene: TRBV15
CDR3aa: CATSRGGGQGVYEQYF
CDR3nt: TGTGCCACCAGCAGGGGTGGAGGGCAGGGGGTCTACGAGCAGTACTTC

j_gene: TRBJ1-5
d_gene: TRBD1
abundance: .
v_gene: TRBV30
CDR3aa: CAWSVDQGARQPQHF
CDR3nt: TGTGCCTGGAGTGTAGACCAGGGGGCGAGGCAGCCCCAGCATTTT

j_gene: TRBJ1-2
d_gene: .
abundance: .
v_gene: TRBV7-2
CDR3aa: CASSLNGFPTGGYTF
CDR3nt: TGTGCCAGCAGCTTAAACGGGTTCCCCACTGGCGGCTACACCTTC

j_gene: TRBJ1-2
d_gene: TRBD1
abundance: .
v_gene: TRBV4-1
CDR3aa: CASSPGTGPMNYGYTF
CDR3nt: TGCGCCAGCAGCCCCGGGACAGGCCCAATGAACTATGGCTACACCTTC

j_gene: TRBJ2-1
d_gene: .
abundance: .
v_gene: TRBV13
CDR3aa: CASSRENHNEQFF
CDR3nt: TGTGCCAGCAGCCGAGAGAATCACAATGAGCAGTTCTTC

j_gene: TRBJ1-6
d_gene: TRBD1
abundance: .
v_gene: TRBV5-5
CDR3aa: CASSYHKTTGTPYSPLHF
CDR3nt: TGTGCCAGCAGCTACCACAAGACGACAGGGACCCCATATTCACCCCTCCACTTT

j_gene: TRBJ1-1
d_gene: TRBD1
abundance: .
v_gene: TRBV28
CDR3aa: CASSSRQGPEAFF
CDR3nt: TGTGCCAGCAGTTCCAGACAGGGGCCTGAAGCTTTCTTT

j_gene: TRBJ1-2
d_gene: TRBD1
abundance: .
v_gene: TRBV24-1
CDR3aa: CATSGGQGVFYGYTF
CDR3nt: TGTGCCACCAGTGGAGGACAGGGGGTTTTCTATGGCTACACCTTC

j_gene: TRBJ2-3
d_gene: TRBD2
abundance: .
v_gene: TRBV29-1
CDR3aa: CSVEPTSGGQPADTQYF
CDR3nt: TGCAGCGTTGAACCGACTAGCGGGGGCCAACCTGCAGATACGCAGTATTTT

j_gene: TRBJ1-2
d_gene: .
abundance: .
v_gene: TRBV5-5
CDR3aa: CASSFAAGDYGYTF
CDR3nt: TGTGCCAGCAGTTTCGCCGCCGGGGACTATGGCTACACCTTC

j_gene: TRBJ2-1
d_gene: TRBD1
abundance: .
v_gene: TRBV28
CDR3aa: CASSSGTGANEQFF
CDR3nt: TGTGCCAGCAGTTCCGGGACAGGGGCCAATGAGCAGTTCTTC

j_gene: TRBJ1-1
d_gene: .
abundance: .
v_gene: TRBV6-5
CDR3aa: CASSYSGTQQEAFF
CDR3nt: TGTGCCAGCAGTTACTCTGGCACCCAACAAGAAGCTTTCTTT

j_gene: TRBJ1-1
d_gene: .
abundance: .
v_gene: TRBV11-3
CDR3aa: CASSLRRDTEAFF
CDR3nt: TGTGCCAGCAGCTTGAGGAGGGACACTGAAGCTTTCTTT

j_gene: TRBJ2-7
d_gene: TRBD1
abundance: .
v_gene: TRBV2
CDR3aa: CASSERGGTGGGYEQYF
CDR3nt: TGTGCCAGCAGTGAACGAGGTGGGACAGGGGGCGGCTACGAGCAGTACTTC

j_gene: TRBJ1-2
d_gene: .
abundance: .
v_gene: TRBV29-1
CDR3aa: CSVAEGNYGYTF
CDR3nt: TGCAGCGTTGCGGAGGGAAACTATGGCTACACCTTC

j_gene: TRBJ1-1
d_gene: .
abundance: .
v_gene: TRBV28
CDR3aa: CASIRGGADTEAFF
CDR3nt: TGTGCCAGCATTAGGGGGGGCGCGGACACTGAAGCTTTCTTT

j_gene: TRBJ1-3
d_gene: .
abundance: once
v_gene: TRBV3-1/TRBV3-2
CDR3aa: CASSQDLGNTIYF
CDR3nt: TGTGCCAGCAGCCAAGATTTAGGAAACACCATATATTTT

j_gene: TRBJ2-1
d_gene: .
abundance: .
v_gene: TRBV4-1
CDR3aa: CASSQDSPGGVLNEQFF
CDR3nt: TGCGCCAGCAGCCAAGATTCCCCGGGGGGCGTCCTCAATGAGCAGTTCTTC

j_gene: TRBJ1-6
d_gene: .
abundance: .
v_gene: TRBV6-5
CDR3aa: CASSYSWERVNSPLHF
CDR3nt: TGTGCCAGCAGTTACTCCTGGGAGCGAGTTAATTCACCCCTCCACTTT

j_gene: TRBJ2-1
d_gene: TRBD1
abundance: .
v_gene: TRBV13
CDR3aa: CASSSGQEPYNEQFF
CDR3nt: TGTGCCAGCAGCTCTGGACAGGAACCCTACAATGAGCAGTTCTTC

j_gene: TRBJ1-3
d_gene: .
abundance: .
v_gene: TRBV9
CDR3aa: CASREGSYSGNTIYF
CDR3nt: TGTGCCAGCAGGGAAGGGAGTTACTCTGGAAACACCATATATTTT

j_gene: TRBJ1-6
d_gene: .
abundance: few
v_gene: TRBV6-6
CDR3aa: CASSQPMRAALVPYNSPLHF
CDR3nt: TGTGCCAGCAGCCAACCAATGAGGGCAGCCCTAGTCCCCTATAATTCACCCCTCCACTTT

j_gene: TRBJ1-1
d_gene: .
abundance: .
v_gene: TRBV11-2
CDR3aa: CASSLVSRPRGTEAFF
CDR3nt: TGTGCCAGCAGCTTAGTGAGCCGGCCACGGGGCACTGAAGCTTTCTTT

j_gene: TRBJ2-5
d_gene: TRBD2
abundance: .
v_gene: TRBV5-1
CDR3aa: CASSFSGGPFLETQYF
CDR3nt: TGCGCCAGCAGCTTTAGCGGGGGGCCGTTCCTAGAGACCCAGTACTTC

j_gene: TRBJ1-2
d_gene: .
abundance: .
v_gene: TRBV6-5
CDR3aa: CASSYSPNSHYTF
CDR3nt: TGTGCCAGCAGTTACTCCCCTAACAGCCATTACACCTTC